What follows describes a single TCR beta chain. Its matching antigen is unknown. Germline CDR1 is LGHNA and CDR2 is YNFKEQ. The CDR3 extends over 15 amino acids. The V segment lost 0 bases and the J segment 4 bases; nucleotides outside the gene matches: 4. This record comes from a study of cytomegalovirus exposure and HLA in healthy donors. Study results and caveats: A few of the chains that were CMV-associated were confirmed in vitro to be specific for CMV antigens.

The PCR had 60 Vbeta and 13 Jbeta primers. Clones were read by immunoSEQ multiplex PCR, and TCRdb kept only the in-frame ones, dropping some. This sample's clone table lists about 41,000 clones. V gene TRBV4-2 combines with J gene TRBJ2-3; TRBD2 agrees at 7 bases. The source of this sequence is a man younger than 45 in good health and CMV-seronegative. Sequencing used PBMCs. Written as DNA, the CDR3 is TGTGCCAGCAGCCAAGATCTCCTAGCGGCAGATACGCAGTATTTT. Protein: CASSQDLLAADTQYF.